This entry lists 30 T cell receptor beta chains sequenced from one sample in a study of blood T cell repertoires in COVID-19 (dated by TCRdb to about 2020). Libraries were made using the immunoSEQ multiplex PCR assay. TCRdb provides this immuneACCESS table in a form limited to in-frame rearrangements. Some clones are lacking; in checked studies, under half of them reflect an unresolved V gene, and why the rest are absent is not known. The sample table holds about 210,000 clones, of which approximately 90% were seen once. The leading ten clones occupy about 4.8% of the sample. The material sequenced was peripheral blood. These receptors were collected from a middle-aged woman with acute or convalescent COVID-19.

CDR3 amino acids: CASSPSGTSSNTQYF. The CDR3 coding sequence is TGCGCCAGCAGCCCCAGCGGGACTAGCTCTAATACGCAGTATTTT. The J gene is TRBJ2-3, the V gene TRBV5-1; 9 bases line up with TRBD2. With V trimmed by 4 bases and J by 7 bases, 10 bases remained unmatched. This CDR3 has 15 residues. Germline CDR1 and CDR2: SGHRS and YFSETQ.

The rearrangement links TRBV5-1 to TRBJ2-3; a weak D match, TRBD2 (6 bases). Per germline, CDR1 SGHRS and CDR2 YFSETQ. The CDR3 has 13 amino acids. V was cut by 7 bases and J by 3 bases, with 12 bases left in between. CDR3 in amino acids: CASSERGTDTQYF. The CDR3 coding sequence is TGCGCCAGCTCCGAACGGGGGACAGATACGCAGTATTTT.

The chain joins TRBV7-3 to TRBJ2-5; 16 bases match TRBD2. Trimming at V came to 2 bases and at J to 9 bases, leaving 0 bases not matched to a gene. The CDR3 has 14 amino acids. Germline V gene lookup returns CDR1 SGHTA and CDR2 FQGTGA. The CDR3: CASSLGTSGGAQYF. The DNA of the CDR3 is TGTGCCAGCAGCTTAGGGACTAGCGGGGGGGCCCAGTACTTC.

The chain combines TRBV18 with TRBJ1-1; TRBD1 is a possible D gene (6 bases). The CDR3 is 16 amino acids. V lost 0 bases, J lost 5 bases, and 16 bases lay in between. Germline CDR1 is KGHSH and CDR2 is LQKENI. The CDR3 bases are TGTGCCAGCTCACCACCGTCGCAGGGGCGCGGGACTGAAGCTTTCTTT. Translating it yields CASSPPSQGRGTEAFF. The whole variable domain, remainder taken from reference TRBV18 and TRBJ1-1, is NAGVMQNPRHLVRRRGQEARLRCSPMKGHSHVYWYRQLPEEGLKFMVYLQKENIIDESGMPKERFSAEFPKEGPSILRIQQVVRGDSAAYFCASSPPSQGRGTEAFFGQGTRLTVV.

The chain combines TRBV6-4 with TRBJ2-2; D possibly corresponds to TRBD2 (6 bases). The CDR3 spans 14 residues. CDR1 MRHNA and CDR2 SNTAGT come from the germline V gene. V shed 6 bases and J shed 2 bases, with 10 bases lying between them. The CDR3 spells CASRAGPNTGELFF. The CDR3 DNA reads TGTGCCAGCAGGGCGGGACCCAACACCGGGGAGCTGTTTTTT.

The J gene is TRBJ1-5, the V gene TRBV24-1; a weak D match, TRBD1 (5 bases). The germline gives CDR1 KGHDR, CDR2 SFDVKD. The CDR3 covers 15 residues. The V end lost 7 bases, the J end lost 4 bases, and 16 bases lay between the germline ends. CDR3: CATSLLRRGNQPQHF. In nucleotides, the CDR3 is TGTGCCACCAGCCTCCTCCGGAGGGGTAATCAGCCCCAGCATTTT.

The rearrangement uses TRBV7-3 and TRBJ2-3; 7 bases fit TRBD2. CDR3 length equals 16 residues. CDR1 SGHTA and CDR2 FQGTGA come from the germline V gene. The V and J ends lost 5 bases and 4 bases, in that order; junction bases with no gene match: 12. The CDR3 spells CASSLGAPREPDTQYF. The CDR3 DNA is TGTGCCAGCAGCCTCGGGGCCCCGCGGGAGCCAGATACGCAGTATTTT.

This sequence joins TRBV6-5 and TRBJ1-1; 7 bases fit TRBD1. Germline V gene lookup returns CDR1 MNHEY and CDR2 SVGAGI. The CDR3 loop spans 11 amino acids. V shed 6 bases, J shed 11 bases, and the junction held 6 bases outside the gene matches. The CDR3, as DNA: TGTGCCAGCAGACACAGGGGCGGCGCTTTCTTT. Translated, it gives CASRHRGGAFF.

V usage is TRBV18 and J usage is TRBJ2-7, with unresolved D. CDR3 length equals 14 residues. V lost 2 bases and J 2 bases, leaving 10 bases between the germline ends. CDR1 and CDR2 (germline): KGHSH, LQKENI. CDR3 residues: CASSPSALAYEQYV. The CDR3 DNA sequence: TGTGCCAGCTCACCATCAGCGTTGGCCTACGAGCAGTACGTC.

This clone was detected only a few times. This chain uses TRBV12-5 with TRBJ2-3; D call uncertain. Trimming took 1 base from V and 2 from J, leaving 7 bases between them. This CDR3 has 14 amino acids. Per germline, CDR1 LGHNT and CDR2 FRNRAP. DNA of the CDR3: TGTGCTAGTGGTTTGGGCGGAGCCACAGATACGCAGTATTTT. Residues: CASGLGGATDTQYF.

The V call is TRBV7-7, the J call TRBJ2-1; 11 bases map to TRBD2. The CDR3 contains 15 residues. Unmatched junction bases numbered 6, after V lost 2 bases and J lost 9 bases. Germline CDR1 is SSHAT and CDR2 is FNYEAQ (reference sequence). CDR3 bases: TGTGCCAGCAGCTTACTAGCGGGGGGAGAATTTGAGCAGTTCTTC. Its translation is CASSLLAGGEFEQFF.

The rearrangement joins TRBV9 to TRBJ1-2, with TRBD1 matching over 8 bases. Per germline, CDR1 SGDLS and CDR2 YYNGEE. The CDR3 has 14 amino acids. V lost 3 bases, J lost 7 bases, and 8 bases stayed unmatched. The CDR3 coding sequence is TGTGCCAGCAGCGCAGGGGGCGGAGGTTCTGGCTACACCTTC. It translates to CASSAGGGGSGYTF. Variable domain in full (rest from reference TRBV9 and TRBJ1-2): DSGVTQTPKHLITATGQRVTLRCSPRSGDLSVYWYQQSLDQGLQFLIQYYNGEERAKGNILERFSAQQFPDLHSELNLSSLELGDSALYFCASSAGGGGSGYTFGSGTRLTVV.

This clone has just one count. J is TRBJ1-2 and V is TRBV29-1, with TRBD1 matching over 8 bases. Losses at the gene ends were 1 base for V and 4 bases for J; bases not matched to a gene: 8. CDR1 SQVTM and CDR2 ANQGSEA come from the germline V gene. The CDR3 is 15 residues long. The CDR3 DNA reads as TGCAGCGTTGAAGGGGCGACAGGGGTGATCTATGGCTACACCTTC. Amino acid sequence: CSVEGATGVIYGYTF.

The CDR3 spells CASSLWWGGRDEKLFF. The CDR3 DNA reads as TGTGCCAGCAGCTTATGGTGGGGGGGGCGTGATGAAAAACTGTTTTTT. J is TRBJ1-4 and V is TRBV7-2, with a tentative D call TRBD1 (6 bases). V dropped 2 bases and J dropped 6 bases, with 16 bases sitting between them. The germline gives CDR1 SGHTA, CDR2 FQGNSA. CDR3 size: 16 residues.

V usage is TRBV7-9 and J usage is TRBJ2-1; 9 bases line up with TRBD2. After removal of 4 bases from V and 2 bases from J, the junction contained 6 bases not matched to a gene. The CDR3 consists of 16 residues. The germline V gene encodes CDR1 SEHNR and CDR2 FQNEAQ (reference sequence). The DNA of the CDR3 is TGTGCCAGCAGCTCATTGCGGGGGGGCCCCTACAATGAGCAGTTCTTC. It is translated as CASSSLRGGPYNEQFF.

The rearrangement uses TRBV30 and TRBJ1-4; D is unresolved. The V end was cut by 6 bases, the J end by 4 bases, with 15 bases between. Per the germline V gene, CDR1 is GTSNPN and CDR2 is SVGIG (reference sequence). This CDR3 is 14 amino acids long. The CDR3 DNA is TGTGCCTGTACGCCCGGCAGGCTTAATGAAAAACTGTTTTTT. This encodes CACTPGRLNEKLFF.

This chain links TRBV28 with TRBJ1-5; 8 bases match TRBD1. V shed 6 bases, J shed 15 bases, and the junction held 7 bases outside the gene matches. The CDR3 loop spans 11 amino acids. The germline CDR1 and CDR2 sequences are MDHEN and SYDVKM. The CDR3 bases are TGTGCCAGCAGCACGACAGGGGCAAGGCATTTT. It codes for CASSTTGARHF.

This chain uses TRBV12-5 with TRBJ2-5; D ambiguous. The CDR3 loop spans 14 amino acids. The germline V and J ends were trimmed by 5 bases and 4 bases, with 14 bases remaining between them. Looked up from germline, CDR1 is LGHNT and CDR2 is FRNRAP. Written as DNA, the CDR3 is TGTGCTAGTGGTAATTCCGGGTTAATAGAGACCCAGTACTTC. Translating it yields CASGNSGLIETQYF.

The J gene is TRBJ1-1, the V gene TRBV6-1, with D uncertain. V lost 3 bases and J lost 10, with 6 bases in between. There are 10 residues in the CDR3. Germline CDR1 and CDR2: MNHNS and SASEGT. The CDR3 sequence: CASSEVRAFF. The CDR3 DNA reads TGTGCCAGCAGTGAGGTGCGAGCTTTCTTT.

The chain has TRBV2 and TRBJ2-1; tentatively, D is TRBD1 (6 bases). Trimming removed 6 bases from V and 5 bases from J, with 17 bases in between. Looked up from germline, CDR1 is SNHLY and CDR2 is FYNNEI. The CDR3 covers 15 residues. CDR3 loop: CASRDRQVVDNEQFF. For the CDR3, the DNA is TGTGCCAGCAGGGACCGACAGGTAGTCGACAATGAGCAGTTCTTC.

This chain joins TRBV7-3 and TRBJ2-4, with 10 bases matching TRBD1. V was pared by 5 bases and J by 6 bases, with 19 bases of the junction left unmatched. CDR1 SGHTA and CDR2 FQGTGA come from the germline V gene. CDR3 length: 19 residues. CDR3 in amino acids: CASSPRPKNLGQGTNIQYF. CDR3 nucleotides: TGTGCCAGCAGCCCTCGACCGAAAAATTTGGGACAGGGGACAAACATTCAGTACTTC.

The chain couples TRBV19 to TRBJ1-3, with 8 nucleotides matching TRBD1. The CDR3 totals 14 residues. Germline lookup yields CDR1 LNHDA and CDR2 SQIVND (reference sequence). J gave up 3 bases and V 7 bases, and 5 bases lay outside the gene matches. CDR3 protein: CASTRGQGGNTIYF. For the CDR3, the DNA is TGTGCCAGTACCCGAGGACAGGGTGGAAACACCATATATTTT.

The V call is TRBV5-1, the J call TRBJ1-1; 8 bases agree with TRBD1. The length of the CDR3 is 15 residues. Per the germline V gene, CDR1 is SGHRS and CDR2 is YFSETQ. J gave up 9 bases and V 0 bases, and 10 bases lay outside the gene matches. CDR3 in amino acids: CASSLEGDRPGKAFF. The CDR3, as DNA: TGCGCCAGCAGCTTGGAGGGGGACAGGCCAGGGAAAGCTTTCTTT.

This sequence joins TRBV7-8 and TRBJ1-2; D is ambiguous. V dropped 6 bases and J dropped 2 bases, with 7 bases sitting between them. This CDR3 contains 12 residues. Germline V lookup: CDR1 SGHVS, CDR2 FQNEAQ. The CDR3 is CASSRRNYGYTF. As DNA, the CDR3 is TGTGCCAGCAGTCGACGGAACTATGGCTACACCTTC. Full variable domain (rest looked up from reference TRBV7-8 and TRBJ1-2): GAGVSQSPRYKVAKRGQDVALRCDPISGHVSLFWYQQALGQGPEFLTYFQNEAQLDKSGLPSDRFFAERPEGSVSTLKIQRTQQEDSAVYLCASSRRNYGYTFGSGTRLTVV.

V is TRBV2 and J is TRBJ1-2; D is perhaps TRBD1 (6 bases). V lost 6 bases and J lost 3, with 17 bases in between. CDR1 and CDR2 from the germline V gene are SNHLY and FYNNEI. This CDR3 region has 15 residues. The CDR3 is CASSFLQGRDYGYTF. The CDR3 DNA reads as TGTGCCAGCAGCTTCCTACAGGGTAGGGACTATGGCTACACCTTC.

This clone was detected only once. The chain recombines TRBV24-1 with TRBJ1-5; TRBD1 aligns across 8 bases. Trimming removed 4 bases from V and 4 bases from J; junction bases left unmatched: 8. The CDR3 consists of 16 residues. Per germline, CDR1 KGHDR and CDR2 SFDVKD. CDR3 nucleotide sequence: TGTGCCACCAGTGAGGGTCGGACAGGGCCTAATCAGCCCCAGCATTTT. Translating gives CATSEGRTGPNQPQHF.

The chain links TRBV24-1 to TRBJ2-1; tentatively, D is TRBD1 (5 bases). Germline CDR1 KGHDR, CDR2 SFDVKD. This CDR3 has 14 amino acids. Trimming stripped 4 bases from V and 7 bases from J, with 13 bases between. The CDR3 DNA sequence: TGTGCCACCAGTGACCCCCCCCAGGGTAATGAGCAGTTCTTC. Protein: CATSDPPQGNEQFF.

CDR3 coding DNA: TGTGCCAGCTCACCGAAACAGGGGACTGGCAATCAGCCCCAGCATTTT. It is translated as CASSPKQGTGNQPQHF. This chain connects TRBV18 to TRBJ1-5; TRBD1 aligns across 7 bases. CDR3 length: 16 residues. V shed 3 bases, J shed 2 bases, and the junction held 7 bases outside the gene matches. Germline CDR1 KGHSH, CDR2 LQKENI.

The chain couples TRBV5-4 to TRBJ1-2; 9 positions match TRBD1. The CDR3 consists of 12 residues. Germline assignment: CDR1 SGHNT and CDR2 YYREEE (reference sequence). The V gene end was trimmed by 5 bases and the J gene end by 8 bases; junction bases not matched to a gene: 4. The chain's CDR3 is CASSTGGEGYTF. Here the CDR3 DNA reads TGTGCCAGCAGTACAGGGGGCGAGGGCTACACCTTC. Full variable domain (rest looked up from reference TRBV5-4 and TRBJ1-2): ETGVTQSPTHLIKTRGQQVTLRCSSQSGHNTVSWYQQALGQGPQFIFQYYREEENGRGNFPPRFSGLQFPNYSSELNVNALELDDSALYLCASSTGGEGYTFGSGTRLTVV.

The chain has TRBV2 and TRBJ1-5, with TRBD1 as a possible D gene (5 bases). V lost 6 bases and J lost 5, with 11 bases in between. Germline CDR1 reads SNHLY; CDR2 reads FYNNEI. This CDR3 contains 13 residues. The CDR3 nucleotides are TGTGCCAGCAGAGTTGAAGGGGATCAGCCCCAGCATTTT. It is translated as CASRVEGDQPQHF.